A selection of T cell receptor beta chains follows, all from one sample in a study of monozygotic twins with inflammatory bowel disease. Reprocessing the 5' RACE reads, TCRdb reports a single entry for every CDR3 protein and omits DNA. The table for this sample gives 350,000 to 550,000 distinct CDR3 sequences. Sample: blood. These receptors originate from a human donor with ulcerative colitis or Crohn's disease, or a healthy co-twin of an affected twin (not recorded which). The CDR3 runs from the conserved cysteine through the conserved F or W.

J	V	CDR3
TRBJ2-1	TRBV6-1	CASSPLQGTSGYNEQFF
TRBJ2-3	TRBV14	CASSPETPGLYTDTQYF
TRBJ1-5	TRBV20-1	CSAMTGSGSNQPQHF
TRBJ1-2	TRBV27	CASSFRGGAGYTF
TRBJ2-5	TRBV11-2	CASSFIGLAGETQYF
TRBJ1-1	TRBV29-1	CSVEDGGAEAFF
TRBJ1-2	TRBV19	CASSISDRGYTF
TRBJ2-1	TRBV5-1	CASSLRPDSYNEQFF
TRBJ1-2	TRBV14	CASSQNRHPGTSYGYTF
TRBJ1-4	TRBV29-1	CSVLHSNEKLFF
TRBJ2-1	TRBV7-2	CASSWRTEQFF
TRBJ2-7	TRBV28	CASSRTIESGYEQYF
TRBJ2-2	TRBV5-6	CASSLGWGAQNTGELFF
TRBJ2-2	TRBV19	CASSILAVNTGELFF
TRBJ1-1	TRBV12-3/TRBV12-4	CASSLAAGGAEAFF
TRBJ1-1	TRBV29-1	CSFNRDRVTEAFF
TRBJ1-1	TRBV7-3	CASSIGPNTEAFF
TRBJ1-4	TRBV6-5	CASSYGERGDEKLFF
TRBJ1-5	TRBV7-8	CASSQLGPNNQPQHF
TRBJ2-7	TRBV6-2/TRBV6-3	CASSSSSGGALLYEQYF
TRBJ2-2	TRBV18	CASSWTGPAGELFF
TRBJ1-2	TRBV5-1	CASSPGTAGYTF
TRBJ2-2	TRBV7-9	CASSPGLAYNTGELFF
TRBJ2-1	TRBV7-3	CASSLGLLPYNEQFF
TRBJ2-3	TRBV7-2	CASSLLGQGRDTQYF
TRBJ2-7	TRBV15	CATSRDLDRGPYEQYF
TRBJ2-2	TRBV30	CAWSSGGGVGELFF
TRBJ2-7	TRBV20-1	CSARPAGRLSYEQYF
TRBJ2-5	TRBV20-1	CSASWLGDAQYF
TRBJ2-3	TRBV29-1	CSERTGNTDTQYF
TRBJ2-2	TRBV5-1	CASSGRAGELFF
TRBJ2-1	TRBV9	CASSVGGGGSYNEQFF
TRBJ2-1	TRBV5-1	CASSLGDAHGEQFF
TRBJ2-1	TRBV30	CAWKGSDEQFF
TRBJ2-1	TRBV11-2	CASSLDGTSRFSSYNEQFF
TRBJ2-2	TRBV14	CASSRLDRVGGTGELFF
TRBJ1-1	TRBV5-1	CASSLSVGGQGFTEAFF
TRBJ2-7	TRBV20-1	CSAREGVSEQYF
TRBJ1-1	TRBV5-1	CASSFRGGTEAFF
TRBJ2-2	TRBV27	CASSSGLRRAGELFF
TRBJ1-1	TRBV5-1	CASSLMGGQNTEAFF
TRBJ2-5	TRBV6-2/TRBV6-3	CASTHSQGARETQYF
TRBJ1-1	TRBV5-6	CASSSYSEAFF
TRBJ2-1	TRBV20-1	CSARGLAGNEQFF
TRBJ2-2	TRBV28	CASSLLGGPTGELFF
TRBJ2-2	TRBV6-1	CASSRARNTGELFF
TRBJ2-4	TRBV7-2	CASSYGSLTSGSATHF
TRBJ1-1	TRBV5-4	CAAKTNTEAFF